Shown below are 30 T cell receptor beta chains from a single sample sequenced in a study of cytomegalovirus exposure and HLA in healthy donors. The assay was immunoSEQ multiplex PCR, and TCRdb's table has in-frame clones only and misses some. The table includes about 56,000 clones, approximately 93% detected once. The specimen was PBMCs. These receptors were collected from a woman between 18 and 29 years old in good health and CMV-seropositive.

V is TRBV19 and J is TRBJ1-1, with a weak D call TRBD1 (6 bases). V lost 3 bases and J lost 5, with 19 bases in between. The CDR3 runs 16 residues. Germline CDR1 LNHDA, CDR2 SQIVND (reference sequence). The CDR3 bases are TGTGCCAGTAGTATCAAGCCGGGACAAAGAAGGACTGAAGCTTTCTTT. Translated, it gives CASSIKPGQRRTEAFF. Together with reference TRBV19 and TRBJ1-1, the CDR3 gives the full variable domain: DGGITQSPKYLFRKEGQNVTLSCEQNLNHDAMYWYRQDPGQGLRLIYYSQIVNDFQKGDIAEGYSVSREKKESFPLTVTSAQKNPTAFYLCASSIKPGQRRTEAFFGQGTRLTVV.

This rearrangement joins TRBV4-1 to TRBJ2-5, with D unresolved. CDR1 and CDR2 from the germline V gene are MGHRA and YSYEKL. Trimming took 0 bases from V and 5 from J, leaving 16 bases between them. The CDR3 loop spans 16 amino acids. The CDR3 protein is CASSQDLVALRETQYF. In DNA, the CDR3 is TGCGCCAGCAGCCAAGATTTAGTAGCTCTAAGGGAGACCCAGTACTTC.

The chain links TRBV6-1 to TRBJ1-2; no clear D. The V end was cut by 0 bases, the J end by 8 bases, with 13 bases between. The CDR3 runs 14 residues. CDR1 is MNHNS, CDR2 SASEGT, per germline. This chain's CDR3 is CASSEAGEVYGYTF. CDR3 coding DNA: TGTGCCAGCAGTGAAGCTGGGGAGGTTTACGGCTACACCTTC.

The chain uses TRBV19 and TRBJ2-3, with 10 bases identical to TRBD2. J was trimmed by 2 bases and V by 4 bases; bases with no gene match: 6. Germline CDR1 is LNHDA and CDR2 is SQIVND (reference sequence). This CDR3 is 16 amino acids long. Here the CDR3 reads CASSRLLAGPTDTQYF. The CDR3 coding sequence is TGTGCCAGTAGTAGATTACTAGCGGGGCCCACAGATACGCAGTATTTT.

This sequence joins TRBV11-2 and TRBJ2-2; 9 bases fit TRBD2. The CDR3 has 17 amino acids. Losses at the gene ends were 5 bases for V and 0 bases for J; bases not matched to a gene: 7. Germline CDR1 is SGHAT and CDR2 is FQNNGV. CDR3 nucleotides: TGTGCCAGCAGCCCATGGAGCGGGGGGACGAACACCGGGGAGCTGTTTTTT. Protein sequence: CASSPWSGGTNTGELFF.

The chain recombines TRBV6-1 with TRBJ1-1; D gene uncertain. The CDR3 has 15 amino acids. CDR1 MNHNS and CDR2 SASEGT come from the germline V gene. V was trimmed by 6 bases and J by 1 base, leaving 15 bases between them. The CDR3 is CASSGVPFENTEAFF. Here the CDR3 DNA reads TGTGCCAGCAGCGGGGTCCCTTTTGAGAACACTGAAGCTTTCTTT.

V gene TRBV10-2 combines with J gene TRBJ2-3; unclear D gene. Per the germline V gene, CDR1 is WSHSY and CDR2 is SAAADI. V was shortened by 6 bases and J by 2 bases, with 15 bases between the two germline ends. The CDR3 consists of 15 residues. DNA for the CDR3: TGCGCCAGCAGCACCCCCGTTAGATACACAGATACGCAGTATTTT. It specifies CASSTPVRYTDTQYF.

This chain uses TRBV2 with TRBJ2-5; the match to TRBD1 covers 8 bases. Germline trimming cut 3 bases from V and 4 bases from J; bases unmatched to any gene: 7. CDR3 length: 15 residues. In germline, CDR1 is SNHLY, CDR2 FYNNEI. The DNA of the CDR3 is TGTGCCAGCAGTGACTGGGGGACAGGTCCAGAGACCCAGTACTTC. This sequence encodes CASSDWGTGPETQYF.

The rearrangement links TRBV2 to TRBJ1-1, with D uncertain. Germline CDR1 SNHLY, CDR2 FYNNEI. CDR3 length: 14 amino acids. V lost 5 bases to trimming and J lost 1 base, with 11 bases between them. The CDR3 DNA sequence: TGTGCCAGCAGTTCGGGGATCTGGAACACTGAAGCTTTCTTT. Translation: CASSSGIWNTEAFF.

V and J are TRBV5-1 and TRBJ2-3; TRBD1 agrees at 7 bases. Per the germline V gene, CDR1 is SGHRS and CDR2 is YFSETQ. The J segment lost 2 bases and the V segment lost 6 bases, leaving 9 bases of the junction unmatched. The CDR3 extends over 15 amino acids. The CDR3 DNA reads as TGCGCCAGCAAACCCGGAGACAGGGTCACAGATACGCAGTATTTT. Amino acid sequence: CASKPGDRVTDTQYF.

The V call is TRBV5-1, the J call TRBJ2-2; 9 nucleotides match TRBD1. Germline trimming cut 1 base from V and 3 bases from J; bases unmatched to any gene: 7. This CDR3 has 17 residues. The germline gives CDR1 SGHRS, CDR2 YFSETQ. CDR3 sequence reads: CASSLYPGTGYTGELFF. DNA for the CDR3: TGCGCCAGCAGCTTGTACCCTGGGACAGGGTACACCGGGGAGCTGTTTTTT.

The J gene is TRBJ2-7, the V gene TRBV5-5, with D perhaps matching TRBD2 (6 bases). This CDR3 region has 14 residues. CDR1 and CDR2 from the germline V gene are SGHKS and YYEKEE (reference sequence). The V end was cut by 3 bases, the J end by 5 bases, with 15 bases between. The CDR3 region has the DNA TGTGCCAGCAGCTCAGGGACTTTGGGGGACGAGCAGTACTTC. It is translated as CASSSGTLGDEQYF. The entire variable domain, with the rest obtained from reference TRBV5-5 and TRBJ2-7, is as follows: DAGVTQSPTHLIKTRGQQVTLRCSPISGHKSVSWYQQVLGQGPQFIFQYYEKEERGRGNFPDRFSARQFPNYSSELNVNALLLGDSALYLCASSSGTLGDEQYFGPGTRLTVT.

The CDR3 DNA reads TGTGCCAGTAGTAATAGGACAGGTAACACTGAAGCTTTCTTT. Residues: CASSNRTGNTEAFF. V and J are TRBV19 and TRBJ1-1; 7 bases align to TRBD1. V was clipped by 4 bases and J by 2 bases; unmatched bases: 4. CDR1 and CDR2 from the germline V gene are LNHDA and SQIVND (reference sequence). The CDR3 contains 14 residues.

The chain uses TRBV10-1 and TRBJ1-1; maybe TRBD1 (5 bases). This CDR3 is built from 15 residues. Germline assignment: CDR1 WNHNN and CDR2 SYGVQD (reference sequence). Trimming left V 3 bases short and J 4 bases short, with 15 bases between. CDR3 sequence (DNA): TGCGCCAGCAGTGATGGCGACAGAGAGAGCACTGAAGCTTTCTTT. It translates to CASSDGDRESTEAFF.

The rearrangement joins TRBV19 to TRBJ1-1; 7 bases fit TRBD1. The CDR3 has 13 amino acids. Looked up from germline, CDR1 is LNHDA and CDR2 is SQIVND (reference sequence). V was clipped by 5 bases and J by 6 bases; unmatched bases: 6. CDR3 in DNA: TGTGCCAGTAGTTTCACAGGGGCGGCTGAAGCTTTCTTT. It encodes CASSFTGAAEAFF. The full variable domain, with the rest looked up from reference TRBV19 and TRBJ1-1, is DGGITQSPKYLFRKEGQNVTLSCEQNLNHDAMYWYRQDPGQGLRLIYYSQIVNDFQKGDIAEGYSVSREKKESFPLTVTSAQKNPTAFYLCASSFTGAAEAFFGQGTRLTVV.

This chain links TRBV7-8 with TRBJ1-2; 7 positions agree with TRBD1. This CDR3 region has 17 residues. The trim removed 5 bases at V and 1 base at J, leaving 13 bases unmatched. Germline values: CDR1 SGHVS, CDR2 FQNEAQ. In DNA form, the CDR3 reads TGTGCCAGCAGCCCCCTGACAGGGCGGTATCGTAACTATGGCTACACCTTC. It translates to CASSPLTGRYRNYGYTF.

This chain uses TRBV5-4 with TRBJ2-5; D is possibly TRBD2 (6 bases). The germline V gene encodes CDR1 SGHNT and CDR2 YYREEE (reference sequence). Trimming shortened V by 4 bases and J by 5 bases, and 24 bases separated the two germline ends. This CDR3 contains 17 residues. CDR3 bases: TGTGCCAGCAGCCCCTCGTCGTTAGCGGCCCTCCCCGAGACCCAGTACTTC. This gives the protein CASSPSSLAALPETQYF. Using reference TRBV5-4 and TRBJ2-5 for the parts outside the CDR3, the full variable domain is ETGVTQSPTHLIKTRGQQVTLRCSSQSGHNTVSWYQQALGQGPQFIFQYYREEENGRGNFPPRFSGLQFPNYSSELNVNALELDDSALYLCASSPSSLAALPETQYFGPGTRLLVL.

This clone was observed at least ten times. This chain joins TRBV6-1 and TRBJ2-1; 9 bases agree with TRBD2. In germline, CDR1 is MNHNS, CDR2 SASEGT. The V segment lost 10 bases and the J segment 7 bases; nucleotides outside the gene matches: 11. The CDR3 has 14 amino acids. CDR3 loop: CATNAGGPGNEQFF. For the CDR3, the DNA is TGTGCCACAAACGCGGGGGGGCCGGGGAATGAGCAGTTCTTC.

The rearrangement links TRBV11-2 to TRBJ2-7; 10 nucleotides agree with TRBD1. With 3 bases clipped from V and 0 bases from J, the junction kept 2 bases outside the gene matches. The CDR3 length is 15 residues. CDR1 is SGHAT and CDR2 is FQNNGV in the germline V gene. CDR3 sequence (DNA): TGTGCCAGCAGCTTGGGACAGGGGATCTCCTACGAGCAGTACTTC. Amino acid sequence: CASSLGQGISYEQYF.

The chain recombines TRBV4-3 with TRBJ1-1; unclear D gene. V was cut by 0 bases and J by 3 bases, with 8 bases left in between. This CDR3 has 14 amino acids. The germline V gene encodes CDR1 LGHNA and CDR2 YSLEER. This chain's CDR3 is CASSQDKAHTEAFF. In DNA form, the CDR3 reads TGCGCCAGCAGCCAAGACAAAGCTCACACTGAAGCTTTCTTT.

This chain joins TRBV18 and TRBJ2-1; TRBD1 aligns across 9 bases. The CDR3 contains 16 residues. The V gene's germline CDR1 is KGHSH and CDR2 LQKENI. Unmatched junction bases numbered 5, after V lost 1 base and J lost 4 bases. The CDR3 coding sequence is TGTGCCAGCTCACCACTCAAGGGGACAGGGTACAATGAGCAGTTCTTC. Protein: CASSPLKGTGYNEQFF.

The chain uses TRBV2 and TRBJ2-7; D perhaps matches TRBD1 (5 bases). V lost 8 bases to trimming and J lost 1 base, with 18 bases between them. Looked up from germline, CDR1 is SNHLY and CDR2 is FYNNEI. The CDR3 spans 15 residues. CDR3 bases: TGTGCCAGCCGAGCCCGACAGAGACTTTCCTACGAGCAGTACTTC. Translated, it gives CASRARQRLSYEQYF.

CDR3 amino acids: CASSNPTAAFFEQYF. The CDR3 nucleotides are TGTGCCAGCAGCAACCCTACAGCGGCTTTCTTCGAGCAGTACTTC. This sequence joins TRBV7-2 and TRBJ2-7; perhaps TRBD2 as D (5 bases). This CDR3 is 15 amino acids long. Germline loops: CDR1 SGHTA, CDR2 FQGNSA. V was clipped by 5 bases and J by 6 bases, with 20 bases between them.

The chain recombines TRBV19 with TRBJ2-2, with D possibly TRBD1 on 5 matching bases. From germline, CDR1 is LNHDA and CDR2 SQIVND (reference sequence). This CDR3 region has 15 residues. V lost 6 bases to trimming and J lost 4 bases, with 15 bases between them. The CDR3 sequence is CASSWGYPPTGELFF. The CDR3 nucleotides read TGTGCCAGTAGCTGGGGCTATCCCCCCACCGGGGAGCTGTTTTTT.

This chain connects TRBV28 to TRBJ1-6; perhaps TRBD1 as D (5 bases). The CDR3 is 12 amino acids. Germline CDR1 reads MDHEN; CDR2 reads SYDVKM. The V gene lost 5 bases and the J gene lost 12 bases, with 11 bases spanning the gap. CDR3 DNA sequence: TGTGCCAGCAGTCGACAGCCTGGACCCCTCCACTTT. This codes for CASSRQPGPLHF.

V gene TRBV5-1 combines with J gene TRBJ2-3; D unresolved. Deletions cut 3 bases from V and 0 bases from J, with 14 bases between. There are 16 residues in the CDR3. The germline V gene has CDR1 SGHRS and CDR2 YFSETQ. The CDR3 loop reads CASSSFILPSTDTQYF. CDR3 DNA sequence: TGCGCCAGCAGCTCGTTCATACTTCCTAGCACAGATACGCAGTATTTT.

This rearrangement joins TRBV28 to TRBJ1-1; D is possibly TRBD1 (6 bases). The CDR3 length is 15 residues. V lost 6 bases, J lost 0 bases, and 14 bases lay in between. Germline assignment: CDR1 MDHEN and CDR2 SYDVKM. DNA for the CDR3: TGTGCCAGCAGCCCAACAGGACAGCTGAACACTGAAGCTTTCTTT. Amino acids: CASSPTGQLNTEAFF.

This rearrangement joins TRBV13 to TRBJ1-5; D is ambiguous. The ends were cut back, 4 bases at V and 0 bases at J, with 10 bases in the middle. Germline values: CDR1 PRHDT, CDR2 FYEKMQ (reference sequence). The CDR3 has 15 amino acids. CDR3 protein: CASSSYSNSNQPQHF. CDR3 coding DNA: TGTGCCAGCAGCTCTTACAGTAATAGCAATCAGCCCCAGCATTTT.

CDR3 sequence: CASSSVGGGAKETQYF. The CDR3 DNA follows: TGCGCCAGCAGCTCCGTCGGAGGGGGGGCCAAGGAGACCCAGTACTTC. The rearrangement joins TRBV5-1 to TRBJ2-5; weak D call: TRBD2 (7 bases). The CDR3 covers 16 residues. The germline CDR1 and CDR2 sequences are SGHRS and YFSETQ. The germline V and J ends were trimmed by 3 bases and 5 bases, with 20 bases remaining between them. Full variable domain (missing parts from reference TRBV5-1 and TRBJ2-5): KAGVTQTPRYLIKTRGQQVTLSCSPISGHRSVSWYQQTPGQGLQFLFEYFSETQRNKGNFPGRFSGRQFSNSRSEMNVSTLELGDSALYLCASSSVGGGAKETQYFGPGTRLLVL.

The chain joins TRBV5-1 to TRBJ1-4, with D hard to call. The CDR3 spans 16 residues. The germline CDR1 and CDR2 sequences are SGHRS and YFSETQ. The V end was cut by 0 bases, the J end by 0 bases, with 9 bases between. The CDR3 DNA is TGCGCCAGCAGCTTGGTTAAATCCGCAACTAATGAAAAACTGTTTTTT. Protein sequence: CASSLVKSATNEKLFF.